A single sample is the source of the 14 T cell receptor beta chains below, sequenced in a study of control samples from healthy donors and cancer patients (dated by TCRdb to 2018 to 2020). Library creation used the immunoSEQ multiplex PCR assay. What TCRdb holds here is the immuneACCESS table cut down to in-frame rearrangements. Part of the clones is not present; checked against another copy, under half of the missing clones reflect an unresolved V gene, and the others are unexplained. For this sample the table gives approximately 94,000 clones, of which roughly nine tenths were detected only once. Over 15% of the sample comes from the top ten. Sequenced material: blood. The source of these receptors is a woman aged 50 to 60 in good health.

The chain employs TRBV6-5 and TRBJ1-6; 11 positions match TRBD1. The CDR3 has 14 residues. The J segment lost 10 bases and the V segment lost 6 bases, leaving 5 bases of the junction unmatched. Germline CDR1 reads MNHEY; CDR2 reads SVGAGI. The CDR3 here is CASRMGQGDSPLHF. CDR3 bases: TGTGCCAGCAGGATGGGACAGGGGGACTCACCCCTCCACTTT.

This chain links TRBV9 with TRBJ2-3; TRBD1 aligns across 7 bases. The CDR3 runs 17 residues. Germline-derived CDR1 and CDR2 are SGDLS and YYNGEE. V trimming: 2 bases; J trimming: 3 bases; junction bases outside the gene matches: 12. The CDR3: CASSVEYPGQLTDTQYF. The DNA of the CDR3 is TGTGCCAGCAGCGTCGAGTACCCGGGACAGTTGACAGATACGCAGTATTTT.

The CDR3 DNA sequence: TGTGCCAGAAGCACACGCGACAACTCTGGAAACACCATATATTTT. Translation gives CARSTRDNSGNTIYF. V and J are TRBV7-5 and TRBJ1-3; the table names TRBD1, a call not compared with the DNA. TRBV7-5 is designated a pseudogene. This CDR3 region has 15 residues.

CDR3 coding DNA: TGTGCCAGCAGCCGTGGAACTAGCGATACTTATGAGCAGTTCTTC. It yields the protein CASSRGTSDTYEQFF. This chain links TRBV7-3 with TRBJ2-1; 7 positions match TRBD2. Germline values: CDR1 SGHTA, CDR2 FQGTGA. The CDR3 has 15 residues. V dropped 5 bases and J dropped 8; count of bases not matched to a gene: 12.

The V gene is TRBV2, the J gene TRBJ1-3; D is unclear. CDR3 length equals 15 residues. V lost 7 bases, J lost 0 bases, and 13 bases lay in between. CDR1 is SNHLY, CDR2 FYNNEI, per germline. The CDR3 loop reads CASIPLAISGNTIYF. The CDR3 DNA sequence: TGTGCCAGCATCCCTTTGGCCATCTCTGGAAACACCATATATTTT.

This clone was observed a handful of times. V usage is TRBV19 and J usage is TRBJ2-5; TRBD2 matches 13 bases. Trimming at V came to 3 bases and at J to 4 bases, leaving 14 bases not matched to a gene. Germline assignment: CDR1 LNHDA and CDR2 SQIVND (reference sequence). CDR3 length equals 19 residues. The CDR3 nucleotides are TGTGCCAGTAGTATGAGGACTCCCACTAGCGGGAGGGCCAGAGAGACCCAGTACTTC. Translating it yields CASSMRTPTSGRARETQYF.

This sequence joins TRBV18 and TRBJ1-4; D gene ambiguous. V gave up 3 bases and J gave up 8 bases, with 13 bases separating them. This CDR3 contains 14 residues. CDR1 and CDR2 (germline): KGHSH, LQKENI. CDR3 nucleotide sequence: TGTGCCAGCTCACCCCTCCGAGGTGAGGAAAAACTGTTTTTT. It translates to CASSPLRGEEKLFF. The whole variable domain, remainder taken from reference TRBV18 and TRBJ1-4, is NAGVMQNPRHLVRRRGQEARLRCSPMKGHSHVYWYRQLPEEGLKFMVYLQKENIIDESGMPKERFSAEFPKEGPSILRIQQVVRGDSAAYFCASSPLRGEEKLFFGSGTQLSVL.

The rearrangement uses TRBV5-4 and TRBJ2-3; D is possibly TRBD1 (5 bases). Germline loops: CDR1 SGHNT, CDR2 YYREEE (reference sequence). V was shortened by 0 bases and J by 0 bases, with 8 bases between the two germline ends. The CDR3 has 15 residues. The CDR3 reads CASSLGGRSTDTQYF. In nucleotides, the CDR3 is TGTGCCAGCAGCTTGGGGGGCCGGAGCACAGATACGCAGTATTTT.

The chain links TRBV18 to TRBJ1-1, with D perhaps TRBD1 (6 bases). Germline V gives CDR1 KGHSH, CDR2 LQKENI. V gave up 2 bases and J gave up 2 bases, with 9 bases separating them. The CDR3 length is 14 residues. CDR3 in DNA: TGTGCCAGCTCACCAGGGGGCCTAAACACTGAAGCTTTCTTT. It codes for CASSPGGLNTEAFF. The full variable domain, its missing parts supplied by reference TRBV18 and TRBJ1-1, is NAGVMQNPRHLVRRRGQEARLRCSPMKGHSHVYWYRQLPEEGLKFMVYLQKENIIDESGMPKERFSAEFPKEGPSILRIQQVVRGDSAAYFCASSPGGLNTEAFFGQGTRLTVV.

The gene calls are TRBV5-6 and TRBJ1-5; D is uncertain. V gave up 0 bases and J gave up 6 bases, with 4 bases separating them. The CDR3 loop spans 12 amino acids. The V gene's germline CDR1 is SGHDT and CDR2 YYEEEE. CDR3 residues: CASSLAGQPQHF. DNA for the CDR3: TGTGCCAGCAGCTTGGCGGGTCAGCCCCAGCATTTT.

The rearrangement joins TRBV7-2 to TRBJ1-2; no clear D. V gave up 5 bases and J gave up 2 bases, with 9 bases separating them. The CDR3 has 13 amino acids. Germline values: CDR1 SGHTA, CDR2 FQGNSA. The CDR3 here is CASSLKINYGYTF. The CDR3 DNA sequence: TGTGCCAGCAGCCTGAAGATAAACTATGGCTACACCTTC.

The chain employs TRBV2 and TRBJ1-5; 8 nucleotides match TRBD1. The CDR3 is 15 residues long. After removal of 6 bases from V and 0 bases from J, the junction contained 4 bases not matched to a gene. In germline, CDR1 is SNHLY, CDR2 FYNNEI. This chain's CDR3 is CASRGQVYSNQPQHF. The CDR3, as DNA: TGTGCCAGCAGGGGACAGGTTTATAGCAATCAGCCCCAGCATTTT. Full variable domain (missing parts from reference TRBV2 and TRBJ1-5): EPEVTQTPSHQVTQMGQEVILRCVPISNHLYFYWYRQILGQKVEFLVSFYNNEISEKSEIFDDQFSVERPDGSNFTLKIRSTKLEDSAMYFCASRGQVYSNQPQHFGDGTRLSIL.

The V call is TRBV5-6, the J call TRBJ1-5; no firm D call. The germline V and J ends were trimmed by 0 bases and 0 bases, with 7 bases remaining between them. CDR1 is SGHDT and CDR2 is YYEEEE in the germline V gene. The CDR3 spans 15 residues. The CDR3 reads CASSLGSHSNQPQHF. The CDR3 nucleotides read TGTGCCAGCAGCTTGGGAAGCCATAGCAATCAGCCCCAGCATTTT.

V and J are TRBV5-1 and TRBJ1-4; D uncertain. CDR1 and CDR2 (germline): SGHRS, YFSETQ. V was trimmed by 6 bases and J by 10 bases, leaving 13 bases between them. CDR3 length equals 12 residues. The CDR3 sequence is CASTLPGGKLFF. The CDR3 nucleotides read TGCGCCAGCACCCTCCCGGGCGGAAAACTGTTTTTT.